This is a list of T cell receptor beta chains from one sample in a study of immune evolution from preneoplasia to lung adenocarcinoma. Sequencing used immunoSEQ multiplex PCR; TCRdb keeps in-frame clones, though not all of them. The sample shows around 4,900 clones, roughly 86% of them seen only once. Sequenced sample: FFPE lung adenocarcinoma in situ tissue. Source of these receptors: a person between 65 and 80 years old with lung adenocarcinoma. Both conserved end residues are part of each CDR3. D genes are given only for firm matches. Size is omitted from some rows. Given values are once, few, many or a class for expanded clones.

v_gene: TRBV10-3
j_gene: TRBJ1-1
d_gene: TRBD1
abundance: .
CDR3aa: CAISDRGSNTEAFF
CDR3nt: TGTGCCATCAGCGACAGGGGGTCAAACACTGAAGCTTTCTTT

v_gene: TRBV27
j_gene: TRBJ1-5
d_gene: .
abundance: .
CDR3aa: CASSPQPQGFGLPQHF
CDR3nt: TGTGCCAGCAGTCCCCAGCCTCAGGGGTTTGGGCTGCCCCAGCATTTT

v_gene: TRBV5-6
j_gene: TRBJ2-7
d_gene: TRBD1
abundance: .
CDR3aa: CASSTTGVGQYF
CDR3nt: TGTGCCAGCAGTACTACAGGGGTGGGGCAGTACTTC

v_gene: TRBV7-8
j_gene: TRBJ2-6
d_gene: TRBD1
abundance: .
CDR3aa: CASGKTGLDFSGANVLTF
CDR3nt: TGTGCCAGCGGAAAGACAGGGCTGGATTTCTCTGGGGCCAACGTCCTGACTTTC

v_gene: TRBV19
j_gene: TRBJ2-1
d_gene: TRBD2
abundance: .
CDR3aa: CASSTTGLAVYNEQFF
CDR3nt: TGTGCCAGTAGTACAACGGGACTAGCGGTCTACAATGAGCAGTTCTTC

v_gene: TRBV14
j_gene: TRBJ2-4
d_gene: .
abundance: .
CDR3aa: CASSFSTGLAKNIQYF
CDR3nt: TGTGCCAGCAGCTTTTCGACAGGACTAGCCAAAAACATTCAGTACTTC

v_gene: TRBV7-2
j_gene: TRBJ2-7
d_gene: .
abundance: few
CDR3aa: CASSFAGIDEQYF
CDR3nt: TGTGCCAGCAGCTTCGCCGGGATCGACGAGCAGTACTTC

v_gene: TRBV30
j_gene: TRBJ1-5
d_gene: .
abundance: few
CDR3aa: CAWSVGGKDQPQHF
CDR3nt: TGTGCCTGGAGTGTAGGGGGTAAGGATCAGCCCCAGCATTTT

v_gene: TRBV27
j_gene: TRBJ1-2
d_gene: TRBD1
abundance: few
CDR3aa: CASSFSGTGVGYNYGYTF
CDR3nt: TGTGCCAGCAGTTTCTCCGGGACAGGGGTCGGTTATAACTATGGCTACACCTTC

v_gene: TRBV5-5
j_gene: TRBJ1-2
d_gene: TRBD1
abundance: .
CDR3aa: CASSRGDSAGYTF
CDR3nt: TGTGCCAGCAGCAGGGGGGACAGCGCCGGCTACACCTTC

v_gene: TRBV18
j_gene: TRBJ2-4
d_gene: TRBD1
abundance: .
CDR3aa: CASSPVGTGGAGKNIQYF
CDR3nt: TGTGCCAGCTCACCAGTCGGGACAGGGGGCGCAGGCAAAAACATTCAGTACTTC

v_gene: TRBV5-1
j_gene: TRBJ1-4
d_gene: TRBD1
abundance: .
CDR3aa: CASSLGNRGSTNEKLFF
CDR3nt: TGCGCCAGCAGCTTGGGAAACAGGGGATCAACTAATGAAAAACTGTTTTTT

v_gene: TRBV5-4
j_gene: TRBJ2-2
d_gene: TRBD2
abundance: .
CDR3aa: CASSALAGAPGGELFF
CDR3nt: TGTGCCAGCAGCGCCCTAGCGGGGGCCCCAGGGGGGGAGCTGTTTTTT

v_gene: TRBV5-1
j_gene: TRBJ2-3
d_gene: .
abundance: once
CDR3aa: CASSPVISSTDTQYF
CDR3nt: TGCGCCAGCAGCCCAGTCATCTCTAGCACAGATACGCAGTATTTT

v_gene: TRBV9
j_gene: TRBJ2-1
d_gene: TRBD1
abundance: .
CDR3aa: CASSDSGQPFYNEQFF
CDR3nt: TGTGCCAGCAGCGACTCGGGACAGCCCTTTTACAATGAGCAGTTCTTC

v_gene: TRBV9
j_gene: TRBJ1-1
d_gene: TRBD1
abundance: .
CDR3aa: CASSGDRPMNTEAFF
CDR3nt: TGTGCCAGCAGCGGGGACAGGCCGATGAACACTGAAGCTTTCTTT

v_gene: TRBV2
j_gene: TRBJ1-6
d_gene: .
abundance: .
CDR3aa: CASSQEYNSPLHF
CDR3nt: TGTGCCAGTTCTCAGGAGTATAATTCACCCCTCCACTTT

v_gene: TRBV13
j_gene: TRBJ2-1
d_gene: TRBD2
abundance: once
CDR3aa: CASNRAGRYNEQFF
CDR3nt: TGTGCCAGCAACCGAGCGGGGCGATACAATGAGCAGTTCTTC

v_gene: TRBV7-2
j_gene: TRBJ2-4
d_gene: .
abundance: .
CDR3aa: CASSFPENIQYF
CDR3nt: TGTGCCAGCAGTTTCCCCGAAAACATTCAGTACTTC

v_gene: TRBV6-1
j_gene: TRBJ1-1
d_gene: .
abundance: .
CDR3aa: CASSEAEFTEAFF
CDR3nt: TGTGCCAGCAGTGAAGCGGAATTCACTGAAGCTTTCTTT

v_gene: TRBV6-6
j_gene: TRBJ1-5
d_gene: .
abundance: once
CDR3aa: CASSHPNQPQHF
CDR3nt: TGTGCCAGCAGTCACCCTAATCAGCCCCAGCATTTT

v_gene: TRBV28
j_gene: TRBJ2-6
d_gene: TRBD2
abundance: .
CDR3aa: CASSDLAAGANVLTF
CDR3nt: TGTGCCAGCAGCGACCTAGCGGCTGGGGCCAACGTCCTGACTTTC

v_gene: TRBV28
j_gene: TRBJ1-5
d_gene: .
abundance: .
CDR3aa: CASSFRGQPQHF
CDR3nt: TGTGCCAGCAGTTTTCGAGGTCAGCCCCAGCATTTT

v_gene: TRBV12-5
j_gene: TRBJ2-3
d_gene: .
abundance: .
CDR3aa: CASEVGVSTDTQYF
CDR3nt: TGTGCTAGTGAGGTGGGAGTTTCCACAGATACGCAGTATTTT

v_gene: TRBV5-1
j_gene: TRBJ2-2
d_gene: .
abundance: .
CDR3aa: CASSLSGELFF
CDR3nt: TGCGCCAGCAGCTTAAGCGGGGAGCTGTTTTTT

v_gene: TRBV29-1
j_gene: TRBJ1-5
d_gene: .
abundance: .
CDR3aa: CSVADSYNQPQHF
CDR3nt: TGCAGCGTTGCGGACAGTTATAATCAGCCCCAGCATTTT

v_gene: TRBV6-5
j_gene: TRBJ2-1
d_gene: .
abundance: .
CDR3aa: CASSSRSSYNEQFF
CDR3nt: TGTGCCAGCAGTTCGCGGTCCTCCTACAATGAGCAGTTCTTC

v_gene: TRBV29-1
j_gene: TRBJ1-1
d_gene: .
abundance: .
CDR3aa: CSVEFGGKDTEAFF
CDR3nt: TGCAGCGTTGAATTTGGAGGGAAGGACACTGAAGCTTTCTTT

v_gene: TRBV7-3
j_gene: TRBJ2-3
d_gene: .
abundance: .
CDR3aa: CASSADSGGTDTQYF
CDR3nt: TGTGCCAGCAGCGCTGATTCCGGCGGCACAGATACGCAGTATTTT